This T cell receptor beta chain was profiled in a study of T-cell reconstitution after alpha-beta-depleted transplantation in children. Study conclusions and caveats: After transplant, at about two months, alpha-beta T cells were reportedly derived from several hundred expanded graft clones. By one year post-transplant, T-cell counts and diversity largely arose from T cells that were newly produced. There were some patients whose high TCRbeta diversity at day 60 came from surviving recipient T cells and thymic progenitors.

The CDR3 has 12 amino acids. Trimming took off 4 bases at V and 2 bases at J, with 6 bases between the two ends. Germline loops: CDR1 SQVTM, CDR2 ANQGSEA. Unique molecular identifiers were incorporated into the prepared TCRbeta library. TCRdb analysed the PCR reads with MiXCR anew, one entry per CDR3 protein. This repertoire shows some 300,000 distinct CDR3 sequences, roughly 7.8% found once; its top ten account for 8.5% to 9.5%. This clonotype was found many times. Its antigen is not known. The J gene is TRBJ1-5, the V gene TRBV29-1; no clear D gene. The sequence was obtained from a female patient aged 2 to 10 who had a stem cell transplant for Fanconi anemia, so the T cells may come from the graft donor. Sequencing was performed on peripheral blood, taken 360 days after TCRalphabeta/CD19-depleted stem cell transplant. CDR3: CSVGNGNQPQHF. For the CDR3, the DNA is TGCAGCGTTGGGAACGGCAATCAGCCCCAGCATTTT.